Each of the 17 T cell receptor beta chains below was sequenced from the same sample in a study of OX40 agonist ivuxolimab in advanced cancers. This table comes from immunoSEQ multiplex PCR, and its TCRdb copy is limited to in-frame clones, with some not included. The table has approximately 60,000 clones, 84% seen once. The material was CD4+ or CD8+ T cells sorted from blood, obtained in a trial of the OX40 agonist ivuxolimab. The receptors were gathered from an adult with an advanced solid tumor such as melanoma, head and neck, liver or kidney cancer.

This chain uses TRBV7-6 with TRBJ2-7; TRBD1 might be the D (5 bases). Germline CDR1 and CDR2: SGHVS and FNYEAQ. Trimming shortened V by 0 bases and J by 2 bases, and 11 bases separated the two germline ends. This CDR3 has 15 residues. CDR3 in amino acids: CASSLARDFAYEQYF. Written as DNA, the CDR3 is TGTGCCAGCAGCTTAGCCAGGGATTTCGCCTACGAGCAGTACTTC.

This clone occurred a few times. The CDR3 DNA sequence: TGTGCCTGGAGTCCCCCGGGCCTCTCTCAAAGGGGCTACACCTTC. It specifies CAWSPPGLSQRGYTF. The chain employs TRBV30 and TRBJ1-2; D not resolved. The CDR3 is 15 residues long. CDR1 and CDR2 from the germline V gene are GTSNPN and SVGIG (reference sequence). V lost 2 bases, J lost 8 bases, and 21 bases lay in between.

The chain carries TRBV7-9 and TRBJ1-1; D is unclear. V lost 5 bases to trimming and J lost 0 bases, with 10 bases between them. The CDR3 sequence is 14 residues long. Germline CDR1 SEHNR, CDR2 FQNEAQ (reference sequence). CDR3 region: CASSPGRLNTEAFF. CDR3 nucleotides: TGTGCCAGCAGCCCTGGCCGGTTGAACACTGAAGCTTTCTTT.

CDR3 loop: CASSGARGPGELFF. CDR3 sequence (DNA): TGTGCCAGCAGCGGGGCGCGTGGTCCCGGGGAGCTGTTTTTT. The chain links TRBV5-4 to TRBJ2-2, with a tentative D call TRBD1 (5 bases). The CDR3 has 14 amino acids. Trimming removed 4 bases at V and 6 bases at J, with 13 bases between. Germline loops: CDR1 SGHNT, CDR2 YYREEE (reference sequence).

The chain has TRBV9 and TRBJ2-2; D may correspond to TRBD1 or TRBD2 (5 bases each). Per germline, CDR1 SGDLS and CDR2 YYNGEE. The CDR3 has 15 residues. Between the trimmed V and J ends, which lost 4 bases and 0 bases, there was a span of 10 bases. Here the CDR3 reads CASSIGGANTGELFF. The CDR3 nucleotides are TGTGCCAGCAGCATTGGGGGAGCGAACACCGGGGAGCTGTTTTTT.

The chain recombines TRBV29-1 with TRBJ2-3, with D possibly TRBD2 on 5 matching bases. The CDR3 has 11 amino acids. CDR1 is SQVTM, CDR2 ANQGSEA, per germline. V lost 4 bases to trimming and J lost 4 bases, with 6 bases between them. In DNA form, the CDR3 reads TGCAGCGTTGTCGGGGCAGATACGCAGTATTTT. This translates into CSVVGADTQYF.

This clone was detected only once. V is TRBV19 and J is TRBJ2-7, with D perhaps being TRBD1 or TRBD2 (6 bases each). The CDR3 totals 13 residues. V lost 6 bases to trimming and J lost 4 bases, with 13 bases between them. The V gene's germline CDR1 is LNHDA and CDR2 SQIVND (reference sequence). The CDR3, as DNA: TGTGCCAGTAGCTGGGGGGCTCGGTACGAGCAGTACTTC. Amino acids: CASSWGARYEQYF.

This clone was counted only a few times. CDR3 sequence (DNA): TGTGCCAGCAGCCAAGGTCTCGCGGGTGGCTACACCTTC. Amino acid sequence: CASSQGLAGGYTF. This chain uses TRBV14 with TRBJ1-2, with no clear D. Germline values: CDR1 SGHDN, CDR2 FVKESK. This CDR3 region has 13 residues. V lost 1 base, J lost 7 bases, and 10 bases lay in between.

On this clone itself: The sample carries other DNA sequences with the same CDR3. The rearrangement joins TRBV11-3 to TRBJ2-2, with TRBD2 identical over 7 bases. CDR1 and CDR2 (germline): SGHNT, YENEEA. This CDR3 has 15 amino acids. J lost 3 bases, V lost 1 base, and 2 bases had no gene match. For the CDR3, the DNA is TGTGCCAGCAGCTTAGGGACTAGTGACACCGGGGAGCTGTTTTTT. Translation: CASSLGTSDTGELFF.

J is TRBJ2-7 and V is TRBV18, with a possible D match to TRBD1 (6 bases). The CDR3 length is 14 residues. V lost 1 base and J 2 bases, leaving 9 bases between the germline ends. The germline gives CDR1 KGHSH, CDR2 LQKENI. CDR3 nucleotide sequence: TGTGCCAGCTCACCACGGACAGAGACCTACGAGCAGTACTTC. It encodes CASSPRTETYEQYF.

The J gene is TRBJ2-3, the V gene TRBV19; the D is unclear. Deletions cut 7 bases from V and 1 base from J, with 12 bases between. The CDR3 loop spans 14 amino acids. CDR1 and CDR2 (germline): LNHDA, SQIVND (reference sequence). CDR3 residues: CASTLGGRTDTQYF. The CDR3 DNA follows: TGTGCCAGTACGCTAGGTGGGCGCACAGATACGCAGTATTTT.

The V gene is TRBV2, the J gene TRBJ1-2; TRBD1 might be the D (6 bases). With 3 bases removed from V and 4 bases from J, the gap between germline ends came to 6 bases. Germline V lookup: CDR1 SNHLY, CDR2 FYNNEI. There are 12 residues in the CDR3. CDR3 coding DNA: TGTGCCAGCAGTGACAGGGGCTATGGCTACACCTTC. It translates to CASSDRGYGYTF.

The V and J genes are TRBV5-5 and TRBJ2-7; D is unresolved. The CDR3 runs to 11 residues. V was shortened by 1 base and J by 9 bases, with 8 bases between the two germline ends. Germline CDR1 and CDR2: SGHKS and YYEKEE (reference sequence). The CDR3 nucleotides read TGTGCCAGCAGCTTGAAGTCAGCGCAGTACTTC. It specifies CASSLKSAQYF.

The V gene is TRBV18, the J gene TRBJ2-7, with 8 nucleotides matching TRBD2. This CDR3 comprises 15 residues. V dropped 8 bases and J dropped 5; count of bases not matched to a gene: 14. CDR1 KGHSH and CDR2 LQKENI come from the germline V gene. CDR3 region: CASNPKGGAGDEQYF. The CDR3 DNA reads as TGTGCCAGCAACCCCAAGGGGGGAGCGGGGGACGAGCAGTACTTC.

This clone was detected a few times. The gene calls are TRBV7-6 and TRBJ2-5, with D perhaps TRBD1 or TRBD2 (5 bases each). Germline-derived CDR1 and CDR2 are SGHVS and FNYEAQ. This CDR3 region has 15 residues. V was pared by 2 bases and J by 5 bases, with 15 bases between. This CDR3 reads CASSLSRGLGETQYF. The CDR3 region has the DNA TGTGCCAGCAGCTTAAGCCGGGGCTTAGGGGAGACCCAGTACTTC.

This chain joins TRBV25-1 and TRBJ2-3, with 8 nucleotides matching TRBD2. V lost 1 base to trimming and J lost 5 bases; unmatched junction nucleotides: 5. The CDR3 covers 15 residues. Germline V lookup: CDR1 MGHDK, CDR2 SYGVNS. CDR3 DNA: TGTGCCAGCAGTGAATTTCCAGCGGGAGTAGATACGCAGTATTTT. This sequence encodes CASSEFPAGVDTQYF.

V gene TRBV11-2 combines with J gene TRBJ1-3; D uncertain. Trimming took 6 bases from V and 0 from J, leaving 18 bases between them. This CDR3 contains 17 residues. CDR1 and CDR2 from the germline V gene are SGHAT and FQNNGV. The CDR3 reads CASRLNAGGDSGNTIYF. The CDR3 nucleotides read TGTGCCAGCAGACTTAACGCCGGCGGGGACTCTGGAAACACCATATATTTT.